What follows describes a single T cell receptor beta chain. This entry comes from a study of blood T cell repertoires in COVID-19. The overall study: T cells, B-cell-depleted T cells, or PBMCs provided the cDNA or gDNA that served as material.

The assay was immunoSEQ multiplex PCR, and TCRdb's table has in-frame clones only and misses some. Here the sample spans some 290,000 clones, about 90% being singletons. The CDR3 length is 16 residues. CDR1 and CDR2 (germline): SGHAT, FQNNGV. V lost 1 base and J lost 7; bases outside the gene matches: 12. The chain has TRBV11-2 and TRBJ2-5; 7 bases map to TRBD2. Sequenced material: peripheral blood. The receptor was derived from a woman aged 25 to 39 with COVID-19, enrolled during active disease. The CDR3 region is CASSLGTREKRGTQYF. In nucleotides, the CDR3 is TGTGCCAGCAGCTTAGGTACCCGAGAGAAGCGGGGGACCCAGTACTTC.